These 17 T cell receptor beta chains came from one sample sequenced in a study of cytomegalovirus exposure and HLA in healthy donors. 13 Jbeta primers and 60 Vbeta primers were used for the PCR. Only in-frame clones appear in the TCRdb table, and some are missing; sequencing was by immunoSEQ multiplex PCR. The sample's table shows some 150,000 clones. The sequenced material came from PBMCs. Receptor source: a woman under 30 in good health and CMV-seronegative.

The chain has TRBV19 and TRBJ2-5; D may be TRBD1 (6 bases). The CDR3 is 12 amino acids. The V and J ends lost 3 bases and 5 bases respectively, with 7 bases between them. Germline values: CDR1 LNHDA, CDR2 SQIVND (reference sequence). CDR3 in amino acids: CASSIQGETQYF. The CDR3 nucleotides are TGTGCCAGTAGTATCCAGGGGGAGACCCAGTACTTC.

Note on this clone: The junction departs from germline at one end; a sequencing error may be responsible. The chain employs TRBV4-3 and TRBJ1-2; D perhaps matches TRBD1 (6 bases). CDR3 length: 15 amino acids. Germline lookup yields CDR1 LGHNA and CDR2 YSLEER. The CDR3 loop reads CASSQDRGYMDGYTF. The CDR3 DNA sequence: TGCGCCAGTAGCCAAGATAGGGGGTATATGGATGGCTACACCTTC.

The chain employs TRBV7-2 and TRBJ2-7; a possible D gene is TRBD2 (6 bases). This CDR3 region has 18 residues. CDR1 is SGHTA, CDR2 FQGNSA, per germline. Trimming took off 4 bases at V and 3 bases at J, with 25 bases between the two ends. The DNA for the CDR3 is TGTGCCAGCAGCTCTTCGTCCGAAGTGGCGGGAAAGTACTACGAGCAGTACGTC. Its protein is CASSSSSEVAGKYYEQYV.

CDR3 region: CASSYGRGDYGYTF. The CDR3 DNA follows: TGCGCCAGCAGCTACGGCCGAGGTGACTATGGCTACACCTTC. V is TRBV5-1 and J is TRBJ1-2, with D hard to call. The CDR3 covers 14 residues. Trimming took 3 bases from V and 3 from J, leaving 12 bases between them. Germline CDR1 and CDR2: SGHRS and YFSETQ.

The chain links TRBV5-4 to TRBJ2-2, with TRBD2 matching over 10 bases. There are 15 residues in the CDR3. Germline values: CDR1 SGHNT, CDR2 YYREEE (reference sequence). J was trimmed by 6 bases and V by 1 base; bases with no gene match: 3. Written as DNA, the CDR3 is TGTGCCAGCAGCTTGAAGAGCGGGAGGGCCGGGGAGCTGTTTTTT. This encodes CASSLKSGRAGELFF. Supplemented by reference TRBV5-4 and TRBJ2-2, the full variable domain reads ETGVTQSPTHLIKTRGQQVTLRCSSQSGHNTVSWYQQALGQGPQFIFQYYREEENGRGNFPPRFSGLQFPNYSSELNVNALELDDSALYLCASSLKSGRAGELFFGEGSRLTVL.

This chain joins TRBV4-2 and TRBJ2-5; 8 nucleotides match TRBD2. The germline V gene encodes CDR1 LGHNA and CDR2 YNFKEQ. The CDR3 consists of 16 residues. Unmatched junction bases numbered 9, after V lost 4 bases and J lost 2 bases. This CDR3 is CASSLLSGVGQETQYF. The CDR3 DNA sequence: TGTGCCAGCAGCCTCCTTAGCGGGGTCGGTCAAGAGACCCAGTACTTC.

Regarding this clone: One end of the junction varies from germline; a read error may be responsible. V usage is TRBV7-7 and J usage is TRBJ2-1; no firm D call. CDR3 length equals 18 residues. Germline CDR1 is SSHAT and CDR2 is FNYEAQ (reference sequence). CDR3 residues: CASSLASPPFSSSNEQFF. Written as DNA, the CDR3 is TGTGCTAGCAGCTTAGCCTCCCCACCCTTCTCCTCTAGCAATGAGCAGTTCTTC. The full variable domain, with the rest looked up from reference TRBV7-7 and TRBJ2-1, is GAGVSQSPRYKVTKRGQDVTLRCDPISSHATLYWYQQALGQGPEFLTYFNYEAQPDKSGLPSDRFSAERPEGSISTLTIQRTEQRDSAMYRCASSLASPPFSSSNEQFFGPGTRLTVL.

Regarding this clone: Different DNA sequences within this sample yield the same CDR3. The CDR3 is CASRLSAGLAGIGANTGELFF. For the CDR3, the DNA is TGTGCAAGTCGCTTAAGCGCCGGGCTAGCGGGAATCGGCGCGAACACCGGGGAGCTGTTTTTT. V and J are TRBV12-2 and TRBJ2-2; the table's D gene call, TRBD2, was not cross checked with the DNA. TRBV12-2 is designated a pseudogene. This CDR3 contains 21 residues.

The chain joins TRBV7-9 to TRBJ2-5, with a weak D call TRBD2 (5 bases). Trimming took 5 bases from V and 2 from J, leaving 9 bases between them. Germline loops: CDR1 SEHNR, CDR2 FQNEAQ (reference sequence). CDR3 length: 13 amino acids. The CDR3 reads CASSPRRQETQYF. In nucleotides, the CDR3 is TGTGCCAGCAGCCCCCGGAGGCAAGAGACCCAGTACTTC. Supplemented by reference TRBV7-9 and TRBJ2-5, the full variable domain reads DTGVSQNPRHKITKRGQNVTFRCDPISEHNRLYWYRQTLGQGPEFLTYFQNEAQLEKSRLLSDRFSAERPKGSFSTLEIQRTEQGDSAMYLCASSPRRQETQYFGPGTRLLVL.

The J gene is TRBJ1-5, the V gene TRBV27; 12 bases line up with TRBD1. V was pared by 0 bases and J by 1 base, with 7 bases of the junction left unmatched. Per the germline V gene, CDR1 is MNHEY and CDR2 is SMNVEV (reference sequence). This CDR3 has 19 residues. The CDR3 reads CASSLSAGQGAMSNQPQHF. The DNA for the CDR3 is TGTGCCAGCAGTTTATCGGCGGGACAGGGGGCGATGAGCAATCAGCCCCAGCATTTT.

This sequence joins TRBV5-1 and TRBJ2-5; weak D call: TRBD2 (5 bases). V was pared by 0 bases and J by 5 bases, with 17 bases between. The CDR3 is 16 amino acids. Looked up from germline, CDR1 is SGHRS and CDR2 is YFSETQ. The CDR3 coding sequence is TGCGCCAGCAGCTTGGTTCGGGTTCGGGAAGGCGAGACCCAGTACTTC. It translates to CASSLVRVREGETQYF.

This chain connects TRBV5-4 to TRBJ2-5, with TRBD2 identical over 13 bases. Losses at the gene ends were 0 bases for V and 4 bases for J; bases not matched to a gene: 6. The CDR3 consists of 17 residues. In germline, CDR1 is SGHNT, CDR2 YYREEE (reference sequence). In DNA form, the CDR3 reads TGTGCCAGCAGCTTGGATTTTGGACTAGCGGGAGCAGAGACCCAGTACTTC. Amino acid sequence: CASSLDFGLAGAETQYF.

The V call is TRBV5-1, the J call TRBJ2-3; no clear D. V was cut by 0 bases and J by 2 bases, with 10 bases left in between. The CDR3 is made up of 15 amino acids. Germline V gene sequence: CDR1 SGHRS, CDR2 YFSETQ. Written as DNA, the CDR3 is TGCGCCAGCAGCTTGGATCCCGGAGACACAGATACGCAGTATTTT. Translating it yields CASSLDPGDTDTQYF.

The chain uses TRBV19 and TRBJ1-5, with TRBD1 matching over 9 bases. J was trimmed by 5 bases and V by 2 bases; bases with no gene match: 7. The CDR3 runs 16 residues. CDR1 LNHDA and CDR2 SQIVND come from the germline V gene (reference sequence). The CDR3 coding sequence is TGTGCCAGTAGTATACCCGGGACAGGGCTCCATCAGCCCCAGCATTTT. Protein: CASSIPGTGLHQPQHF.

V usage is TRBV7-2 and J usage is TRBJ2-2; 9 nucleotides line up with TRBD2. CDR1 and CDR2 from the germline V gene are SGHTA and FQGNSA. CDR3 length equals 17 residues. Unmatched junction bases numbered 6, after V lost 1 base and J lost 3 bases. The CDR3 loop is CASSLGGRASDTGELFF. The CDR3 nucleotides read TGTGCCAGCAGCTTAGGCGGGAGGGCCTCGGACACCGGGGAGCTGTTTTTT.

The chain recombines TRBV7-9 with TRBJ1-1; D may be TRBD1 (5 bases). The V and J ends lost 0 bases and 4 bases respectively, with 6 bases between them. The CDR3 loop spans 13 amino acids. Germline V gene lookup returns CDR1 SEHNR and CDR2 FQNEAQ (reference sequence). The CDR3 spells CASSLAGVTEAFF. The CDR3 DNA sequence: TGTGCCAGCAGCTTAGCAGGGGTCACTGAAGCTTTCTTT.

The gene calls are TRBV30 and TRBJ1-2; D not resolved. This CDR3 region has 11 residues. CDR1 and CDR2 (germline): GTSNPN, SVGIG (reference sequence). The V and J ends lost 4 bases and 5 bases respectively, with 8 bases between them. CDR3 loop: CAWNREYGYTF. The CDR3 DNA reads TGTGCCTGGAACCGGGAGTATGGCTACACCTTC.